These 13 T cell receptor beta chains were all obtained from the same sample, sequenced in a study of shared clonotypes between healthy human individuals. Assay used: immunoSEQ multiplex PCR; TCRdb lists only in-frame clones, some missing. The data contain just over 2,000,000 clones, approximately 95% of them singletons. Selected positively for CCR7 and CD45RO-negative, naive CD8 cells excluded terminally differentiated effector memory CD45RA+ cells. The sequenced sample consisted of naive CD8+ T cells sorted from blood. These receptors were collected from a man aged 18 to 30 in good health.

This chain uses TRBV7-9 with TRBJ2-3; D perhaps matches TRBD1 (6 bases). There are 13 residues in the CDR3. The germline gives CDR1 SEHNR, CDR2 FQNEAQ (reference sequence). V lost 8 bases, J lost 4 bases, and 13 bases lay in between. CDR3 coding DNA: TGTGCCAGCTCTAGGACAGTTTCAGATACGCAGTATTTT. Translating gives CASSRTVSDTQYF.

The chain uses TRBV27 and TRBJ1-2, with D possibly TRBD1 on 5 matching bases. The V gene's germline CDR1 is MNHEY and CDR2 SMNVEV (reference sequence). This CDR3 comprises 14 residues. V was pared by 0 bases and J by 7 bases, with 12 bases between. The CDR3 DNA follows: TGTGCCAGCAGTTTATCGTTGGGGGTGAGTGGCTACACCTTC. The encoded protein is CASSLSLGVSGYTF.

CDR3 region: CASSLSDYDEQYF. In DNA, the CDR3 is TGTGCCAGCAGTTTATCCGACTACGACGAGCAGTACTTC. The J gene is TRBJ2-7, the V gene TRBV28; tentative D call: TRBD2 (5 bases). Trimming took off 1 base at V and 5 bases at J, with 9 bases between the two ends. This CDR3 contains 13 residues. Germline V gene lookup returns CDR1 MDHEN and CDR2 SYDVKM.

The chain recombines TRBV4-1 with TRBJ1-4, with TRBD1 matching over 9 bases. Germline-derived CDR1 and CDR2 are MGHRA and YSYEKL. The CDR3 runs to 15 residues. Trimming at V came to 5 bases and at J to 5 bases, leaving 6 bases not matched to a gene. The chain's CDR3 is CASSKTTGGNEKLFF. The DNA for the CDR3 is TGCGCCAGCAGCAAGACGACAGGGGGAAATGAAAAACTGTTTTTT.

The genes are TRBV7-9 and TRBJ2-5; 16 nucleotides line up with TRBD2. Losses at the gene ends were 5 bases for V and 5 bases for J; bases not matched to a gene: 5. The germline CDR1 and CDR2 sequences are SEHNR and FQNEAQ (reference sequence). The CDR3 has 16 residues. The CDR3 DNA sequence: TGTGCCAGCAGCCCAGGGACTAGCGGGGGGGCGGAGACCCAGTACTTC. As protein: CASSPGTSGGAETQYF.

The table lists this clone with a count of one. The chain combines TRBV6-6 with TRBJ1-6; D may be TRBD1 (6 bases). Germline CDR1 is MNHNY and CDR2 is SVGAGI (reference sequence). CDR3 length equals 15 residues. V shed 7 bases and J shed 1 base, with 11 bases lying between them. CDR3 bases: TGTGCCAGCATCGCACAGGGTTCCTATAATTCACCCCTCCACTTT. Protein sequence: CASIAQGSYNSPLHF.

The chain carries TRBV6-5 and TRBJ1-2; 7 bases fit TRBD1. The J segment lost 4 bases and the V segment lost 2 bases, leaving 4 bases of the junction unmatched. Germline V gene lookup returns CDR1 MNHEY and CDR2 SVGAGI. This CDR3 region has 14 residues. DNA of the CDR3: TGTGCCAGCAGTTACGGACAGGAAGGCTATGGCTACACCTTC. This sequence encodes CASSYGQEGYGYTF.

The V gene is TRBV6-1, the J gene TRBJ2-7; 8 nucleotides line up with TRBD2. Per germline, CDR1 MNHNS and CDR2 SASEGT. V trimming: 1 base; J trimming: 1 base; junction bases outside the gene matches: 3. The CDR3 runs 15 residues. As DNA, the CDR3 is TGTGCCAGCAGTGAAGGGGTAGCGGGGTCCTACGAGCAGTACTTC. Its translation: CASSEGVAGSYEQYF.

This clone appeared once. The rearrangement links TRBV29-1 to TRBJ2-7, with 15 bases identical to TRBD2. CDR1 is SQVTM, CDR2 ANQGSEA, per germline. The CDR3 spans 16 residues. V lost 0 bases to trimming and J lost 4 bases; unmatched junction nucleotides: 4. Written as DNA, the CDR3 is TGCAGCGTTGAAGACCCGGGACTAGCGGGAGGATACGAGCAGTACTTC. Translated, it gives CSVEDPGLAGGYEQYF.

The rearrangement uses TRBV4-1 and TRBJ2-7, with 9 bases matching TRBD1. The CDR3 loop spans 15 amino acids. V dropped 6 bases and J dropped 0; count of bases not matched to a gene: 6. Germline values: CDR1 MGHRA, CDR2 YSYEKL. CDR3: CASSQTGGNSYEQYF. The CDR3 DNA reads TGCGCCAGCAGTCAAACAGGGGGCAACTCCTACGAGCAGTACTTC.

V is TRBV11-2 and J is TRBJ2-3; 8 bases map to TRBD2. Germline V CDR1 and CDR2: SGHAT, FQNNGV. V gave up 5 bases and J gave up 1 base; unmatched junction bases: 5. The CDR3 totals 15 residues. The CDR3, as DNA: TGTGCCAGCAGCCTTAGCGGGGTCGGCACAGATACGCAGTATTTT. Translating it yields CASSLSGVGTDTQYF.

The V call is TRBV4-1, the J call TRBJ2-1; 8 bases map to TRBD2. CDR3 length: 15 residues. Trimming at V came to 1 base and at J to 3 bases, leaving 2 bases not matched to a gene. CDR1 and CDR2 (germline): MGHRA, YSYEKL. The CDR3 nucleotides read TGCGCCAGCAGCCAAGGACTAGCGAGCTACAATGAGCAGTTCTTC. This gives the protein CASSQGLASYNEQFF.

The chain recombines TRBV6-5 with TRBJ2-7; 7 nucleotides align to TRBD2. Trimming cost V 2 bases and J 2 bases; bases outside gene matches: 6. The CDR3 sequence is 15 residues long. From germline, CDR1 is MNHEY and CDR2 SVGAGI. The DNA of the CDR3 is TGTGCCAGCAGTTACGGCGGGAGTAACCCCTACGAGCAGTACTTC. Translation gives CASSYGGSNPYEQYF.